The clone carrying this T cell receptor (beta chain) has more than one count but fewer than ten. Its antigen remains unidentified. RNA transcripts were the template for amplifying TCR beta CDR3 regions. A first-round RT-PCR of the TCR CDR3 used the HTBI primer set. TCRdb re-analysed the multiplex PCR reads in MiXCR, keeping a single row per CDR3 protein. The repertoire has some 530,000 distinct CDR3 sequences, roughly 23% of them found once; the top ten carry about half. Disease duration was under 3 months in the ophthalmopathy patients, who also had a Clinical Activity Score of at least 3 and a NOSPECS grade of at least 4. PBMCs stemmed from over 7.5 ml fresh peripheral blood. The data derive from a study of T cells in Graves' hyperthyroidism and ophthalmopathy. Study observations and caveats: Ophthalmopathy was separated from stable hyperthyroidism by a 13 V-J model.

V was trimmed by 10 bases and J by 0 bases, leaving 9 bases between them. CDR1 and CDR2 (germline): MNHEY, SVGEGT. The CDR3 length is 13 residues. The specimen sequenced was blood. The genes are TRBV6-2 or TRBV6-3 and TRBJ1-4; D gene uncertain. The receptor comes from a woman aged 70-85 years with Graves' ophthalmopathy. The DNA of the CDR3 is TGTGCCACCCTTCAAACAACTAATGAAAAACTGTTTTTT. Amino acids: CATLQTTNEKLFF.